The 32 T cell receptor beta chains below all came from one sample that was sequenced in a study of blood T cell repertoires in COVID-19. The data were produced by immunoSEQ multiplex PCR, yet TCRdb's version contains in-frame clones alone and is incomplete. The sample has about 160,000 clones, approximately 84% seen once. Sequencing used peripheral blood. Receptors originate from a man between 18 and 29 years old with active or convalescent COVID-19.

This clone turned up a few times. This rearrangement joins TRBV4-1 to TRBJ2-7; 7 bases agree with TRBD1. Losses at the gene ends were 4 bases for V and 2 bases for J; bases not matched to a gene: 8. The CDR3 has 15 amino acids. Germline CDR1 MGHRA, CDR2 YSYEKL. The DNA for the CDR3 is TGCGCCAGCAGCCCTCCCGGGACAGTAACCTACGAGCAGTACTTC. This gives the protein CASSPPGTVTYEQYF.

The rearrangement joins TRBV18 to TRBJ1-1; 12 nucleotides match TRBD1. J was trimmed by 3 bases and V by 8 bases; bases with no gene match: 10. This CDR3 comprises 16 residues. In germline, CDR1 is KGHSH, CDR2 LQKENI. For the CDR3, the DNA is TGTGCCAGCCGAGGGACAGGGGGCGTCATGGACACTGAAGCTTTCTTT. Its translation is CASRGTGGVMDTEAFF.

In this sample, this clone turned up a few times. This sequence joins TRBV5-1 and TRBJ1-6; a possible D gene is TRBD1 (6 bases). Germline values: CDR1 SGHRS, CDR2 YFSETQ. This CDR3 has 14 residues. V lost 3 bases and J 14 bases, leaving 18 bases between the germline ends. For the CDR3, the DNA is TGCGCCAGCAGCTCAGGACAGTCACTGCTTACCCTCCACTTT. It encodes CASSSGQSLLTLHF.

The chain couples TRBV2 to TRBJ2-1; TRBD2 might be the D (6 bases). V was pared by 7 bases and J by 7 bases, with 20 bases between. CDR1 SNHLY and CDR2 FYNNEI come from the germline V gene. This CDR3 region has 15 residues. CDR3 bases: TGTGCCAGCACCTTATCGTCCGGGAGTCTGAATGAGCAGTTCTTC. It encodes CASTLSSGSLNEQFF.

V and J are TRBV5-4 and TRBJ2-4; 12 bases line up with TRBD2. The CDR3 has 19 amino acids. With 4 bases clipped from V and 2 bases from J, the junction kept 13 bases outside the gene matches. CDR1 and CDR2 from the germline V gene are SGHNT and YYREEE (reference sequence). The CDR3: CASSIEASGRAGTKNIQYF. The CDR3, as DNA: TGTGCCAGCAGCATTGAGGCTAGCGGGAGGGCCGGGACCAAAAACATTCAGTACTTC.

Here the CDR3 DNA reads TGTGCCAGCAGCCATTCCCGCAGGGAAAAACTGTTTTTT. Translated: CASSHSRREKLFF. The chain uses TRBV7-3 and TRBJ1-4, with D unresolved. With 5 bases removed from V and 8 bases from J, the gap between germline ends came to 12 bases. Germline V CDR1 and CDR2: SGHTA, FQGTGA. This CDR3 is built from 13 residues.

The chain joins TRBV5-8 to TRBJ2-4; 8 positions agree with TRBD1. V shed 0 bases, J shed 7 bases, and the junction held 3 bases outside the gene matches. This CDR3 is built from 14 residues. Germline loops: CDR1 SGHTS, CDR2 YDEGEE. As DNA, the CDR3 is TGTGCCAGCAGCTTGGGACAGGGGTGGAACATTCAGTACTTC. Translated, it gives CASSLGQGWNIQYF. Variable domain in full (rest from reference TRBV5-8 and TRBJ2-4): EAGVTQSPTHLIKTRGQQATLRCSPISGHTSVYWYQQALGLGLQFLLWYDEGEERNRGNFPPRFSGRQFPNYSSELNVNALELEDSALYLCASSLGQGWNIQYFGAGTRLSVL.

V and J are TRBV15 and TRBJ2-1; tentative D call: TRBD2 (6 bases). The V and J ends lost 5 bases and 14 bases respectively, with 22 bases between them. CDR1 and CDR2 from the germline V gene are LNHNV and YYDKDF (reference sequence). The CDR3 spans 14 residues. The CDR3 sequence: CATSGGSLQGSKFF. Written as DNA, the CDR3 is TGTGCCACCAGCGGGGGGTCCCTTCAGGGCTCAAAGTTCTTC.

This CDR3 reads CASSFEVYGYTF. CDR3 DNA sequence: TGTGCCAGCAGTTTTGAGGTCTATGGCTACACCTTC. The V call is TRBV12-3 or TRBV12-4, the J call TRBJ1-2; D unclear. V dropped 3 bases and J dropped 4 bases, with 6 bases sitting between them. This CDR3 is 12 amino acids long.

This sequence joins TRBV25-1 and TRBJ1-6, with no clear D. The CDR3 loop spans 16 amino acids. The V gene lost 1 base and the J gene lost 6 bases, with 13 bases spanning the gap. The germline gives CDR1 MGHDK, CDR2 SYGVNS. CDR3 protein: CASSELSASFNSPLHF. The CDR3 DNA is TGTGCCAGCAGTGAATTAAGCGCCTCTTTTAATTCACCCCTCCACTTT.

This clone has just one count. V and J are TRBV12-5 and TRBJ2-1; TRBD1 matches 7 bases. The V and J ends lost 0 bases and 1 base, in that order; junction bases with no gene match: 9. Germline CDR1 reads LGHNT; CDR2 reads FRNRAP. CDR3 length: 18 residues. The CDR3 DNA is TGTGCTAGTGGTTTGGTACGGGGACAGCGAAAATCCTACAATGAGCAGTTCTTC. It translates to CASGLVRGQRKSYNEQFF.

The chain has TRBV6-2 or TRBV6-3 and TRBJ1-1; TRBD1 agrees at 7 bases. Germline assignment: CDR1 MNHEY and CDR2 SVGEGT. J lost 10 bases, V lost 5 bases, and 10 bases had no gene match. The CDR3 contains 13 residues. The CDR3 DNA sequence: TGTGCCAGCAGTACGGACAGGCCGCGTAGAGCTTTCTTT. Residues: CASSTDRPRRAFF.

The chain joins TRBV7-2 to TRBJ1-6; D gene ambiguous. Per germline, CDR1 SGHTA and CDR2 FQGNSA. The V and J ends lost 1 base and 6 bases respectively, with 7 bases between them. This CDR3 contains 14 residues. CDR3 residues: CASSLGGLNSPLHF. The DNA for the CDR3 is TGTGCCAGCAGCTTAGGAGGGCTTAATTCACCCCTCCACTTT.

The chain joins TRBV6-5 to TRBJ1-3; 7 nucleotides match TRBD1. V gave up 6 bases and J gave up 2 bases; unmatched junction bases: 4. The CDR3 contains 14 residues. Germline lookup yields CDR1 MNHEY and CDR2 SVGAGI. This CDR3 is CASRRQGAGNTIYF. CDR3 bases: TGTGCCAGCAGGAGACAGGGAGCTGGAAACACCATATATTTT.

In its sample, this clone is medium-sized (0.01 to 0.1%). The chain carries TRBV5-6 and TRBJ1-2; possible D gene TRBD1, 5 bases. V was pared by 4 bases and J by 0 bases, with 13 bases between. From germline, CDR1 is SGHDT and CDR2 YYEEEE. The CDR3 extends over 15 amino acids. CDR3 DNA sequence: TGTGCCAGCAGCGAAACGGGGGAGCCTAACTATGGCTACACCTTC. Translated: CASSETGEPNYGYTF.

This clone was counted once. CDR3 nucleotide sequence: TGTGCCAGAAGCAAGACAGGGCTAACTAATGAAAAACTGTTTTTT. Its translation: CARSKTGLTNEKLFF. The chain combines TRBV5-3 with TRBJ1-4, with 7 positions matching TRBD1. TRBV5-3 carries the ORF label, with uncertain function. The V gene end was trimmed by 4 bases and the J gene end by 1 base; junction bases not matched to a gene: 4. The CDR3 has 15 amino acids.

The chain combines TRBV11-2 with TRBJ2-2; D unresolved. Looked up from germline, CDR1 is SGHAT and CDR2 is FQNNGV. This CDR3 is 15 amino acids long. The ends were cut back, 4 bases at V and 7 bases at J, with 16 bases in the middle. The CDR3 loop reads CASSSAGIGGGELFF. The DNA of the CDR3 is TGTGCCAGCAGCTCCGCAGGAATAGGTGGCGGGGAGCTGTTTTTT.

Only one count was recorded for this clone. The chain uses TRBV4-3 and TRBJ2-7; no reliable D call. This CDR3 is built from 15 residues. Germline-derived CDR1 and CDR2 are LGHNA and YSLEER. V lost 0 bases and J lost 4, with 13 bases in between. CDR3 amino acids: CASSQDRLGLYEQYF. The DNA of the CDR3 is TGCGCCAGCAGCCAAGATCGTCTAGGTTTATACGAGCAGTACTTC.

The chain combines TRBV24-1 with TRBJ1-4; a weak D match, TRBD1 (6 bases). CDR1 and CDR2 (germline): KGHDR, SFDVKD. Trimming shortened V by 2 bases and J by 1 base, and 13 bases separated the two germline ends. This CDR3 has 17 residues. CDR3 nucleotides: TGTGCCACCAGTGATTCCGGACAGCCTCAAACTAATGAAAAACTGTTTTTT. Translating it yields CATSDSGQPQTNEKLFF.

J is TRBJ2-3 and V is TRBV4-3; maybe TRBD1 (6 bases). Trimming stripped 4 bases from V and 4 bases from J, with 18 bases between. Per the germline V gene, CDR1 is LGHNA and CDR2 is YSLEER. This CDR3 is 16 amino acids long. The CDR3 region is CASSRSSGVGSDTQYF. The DNA for the CDR3 is TGCGCCAGCAGCCGCTCATCAGGGGTGGGGTCAGATACGCAGTATTTT.

Only one count was recorded for this clone. V gene TRBV19 combines with J gene TRBJ2-3, with 9 positions matching TRBD2. Germline lookup yields CDR1 LNHDA and CDR2 SQIVND (reference sequence). J lost 0 bases, V lost 6 bases, and 4 bases had no gene match. CDR3 size: 15 residues. The CDR3 nucleotides read TGTGCCAGTAGGACGACTAGCGGTAGCACAGATACGCAGTATTTT. Its translation: CASRTTSGSTDTQYF. Combining the CDR3 with reference TRBV19 and TRBJ2-3 gives the whole variable domain DGGITQSPKYLFRKEGQNVTLSCEQNLNHDAMYWYRQDPGQGLRLIYYSQIVNDFQKGDIAEGYSVSREKKESFPLTVTSAQKNPTAFYLCASRTTSGSTDTQYFGPGTRLTVL.

The J gene is TRBJ1-1, the V gene TRBV3-1 (or the pseudogene TRBV3-2); TRBD1 aligns across 7 bases. This CDR3 is 14 amino acids long. Per germline, CDR1 LGHDT and CDR2 YNNKEL (reference sequence). J lost 1 base, V lost 3 bases, and 2 bases had no gene match. CDR3 protein: CASSHRQGNTEAFF. CDR3 DNA sequence: TGTGCCAGCAGCCATAGACAGGGGAACACTGAAGCTTTCTTT.

This chain joins TRBV27 and TRBJ2-1; D might be TRBD1 (6 bases). Deletions cut 5 bases from V and 6 bases from J, with 8 bases between. Looked up from germline, CDR1 is MNHEY and CDR2 is SMNVEV (reference sequence). The length of the CDR3 is 12 residues. CDR3 sequence: CASSHRVNEQFF. As DNA, the CDR3 is TGTGCCAGCAGTCACAGGGTCAATGAGCAGTTCTTC.

The chain joins TRBV10-3 to TRBJ2-7; TRBD2 agrees at 8 bases. V gave up 2 bases and J gave up 2 bases; unmatched junction bases: 5. The CDR3 has 15 residues. Germline loops: CDR1 ENHRY, CDR2 SYGVKD. CDR3 nucleotides: TGTGCCATCAGTGAGAAACTAGCGGATACCTACGAGCAGTACTTC. Translation gives CAISEKLADTYEQYF.

The chain carries TRBV7-9 and TRBJ2-5, with unresolved D. This CDR3 has 15 amino acids. Germline assignment: CDR1 SEHNR and CDR2 FQNEAQ (reference sequence). V shed 1 base and J shed 2 bases, with 11 bases lying between them. CDR3 nucleotides: TGTGCCAGCAGCTTAGGGAGCTCCGAACAAGAGACCCAGTACTTC. Amino acids: CASSLGSSEQETQYF.

V gene TRBV7-8 combines with J gene TRBJ2-5, with a possible D match to TRBD2 (6 bases). CDR1 and CDR2 from the germline V gene are SGHVS and FQNEAQ. This CDR3 is built from 15 residues. Trimming took 0 bases from V and 4 from J, leaving 12 bases between them. The chain's CDR3 is CASSLAPSEAETQYF. CDR3 bases: TGTGCCAGCAGCTTAGCGCCTAGCGAGGCAGAGACCCAGTACTTC.

The DNA for the CDR3 is TGTGCCAGCACCTCGGGACAGGTCTACAATGAGCAGTTCTTC. Protein: CASTSGQVYNEQFF. The chain links TRBV5-6 to TRBJ2-1; 8 bases align to TRBD1. Germline CDR1 reads SGHDT; CDR2 reads YYEEEE. Trimming removed 6 bases from V and 3 bases from J; junction bases left unmatched: 5. The length of the CDR3 is 14 residues.

The table lists this clone with a few counts. The chain combines TRBV27 with TRBJ1-2; D is unresolved. This CDR3 is 13 amino acids long. The germline CDR1 and CDR2 sequences are MNHEY and SMNVEV (reference sequence). Trimming cost V 3 bases and J 0 bases, with 5 bases left between them. The CDR3 here is CASSFGTNYGYTF. DNA of the CDR3: TGTGCCAGCAGTTTCGGGACTAACTATGGCTACACCTTC.

The chain carries TRBV28 and TRBJ2-5; TRBD2 matches at 12 bases. The junction had 7 bases not matched to a gene; V was cut back by 8 bases and J by 3 bases. The germline V gene encodes CDR1 MDHEN and CDR2 SYDVKM. This CDR3 contains 15 residues. CDR3 nucleotide sequence: TGTGCCAGCGGTTCTTGGACTAGCGGGAAAGAGACCCAGTACTTC. This codes for CASGSWTSGKETQYF. The entire variable domain, with the rest obtained from reference TRBV28 and TRBJ2-5, is as follows: DVKVTQSSRYLVKRTGEKVFLECVQDMDHENMFWYRQDPGLGLRLIYFSYDVKMKEKGDIPEGYSVSREKKERFSLILESASTNQTSMYLCASGSWTSGKETQYFGPGTRLLVL.

This clone has only one observation. The chain carries TRBV6-2 or TRBV6-3 and TRBJ2-6; a possible D gene is TRBD1 (5 bases). The germline CDR1 and CDR2 sequences are MNHEY and SVGEGT. Trimming took off 4 bases at V and 0 bases at J, with 7 bases between the two ends. This CDR3 is 15 amino acids long. CDR3 nucleotides: TGTGCCAGCAGTTTACAGGACTCTGGGGCCAACGTCCTGACTTTC. Encoded protein: CASSLQDSGANVLTF.

The V gene is TRBV7-9, the J gene TRBJ2-7; 8 bases fit TRBD1. The CDR3 totals 16 residues. The V gene end was trimmed by 1 base and the J gene end by 7 bases; junction bases not matched to a gene: 12. The germline V gene encodes CDR1 SEHNR and CDR2 FQNEAQ (reference sequence). The chain's CDR3 is CASSLEVGRGHGEQYF. CDR3 sequence (DNA): TGTGCCAGCAGCTTAGAAGTAGGCAGGGGGCACGGGGAGCAGTACTTC.

The chain recombines TRBV6-1 with TRBJ1-5; D may be TRBD1 (5 bases). This CDR3 spans 15 amino acids. V lost 1 base, J lost 3 bases, and 10 bases lay in between. Germline CDR1 is MNHNS and CDR2 is SASEGT. The CDR3 DNA follows: TGTGCCAGCAGTGAAGGTCCAGGGAACAATCAGCCCCAGCATTTT. Translation: CASSEGPGNNQPQHF.